The 28 T cell receptor beta chains presented below share a single source sample, sequenced in a study of beta chain features in type 1 diabetes. Isolated RNA was reverse transcribed in full, so expressed TCRB transcripts were sequenced. Generated by immunoSEQ multiplex PCR, the TCRdb table keeps only in-frame clones and is missing some. The table lists under 450,000 clones, roughly 13% of them singletons, with roughly 0.035% in the top ten. Input material: naive CD4+ T cells from blood. Receptors originate from a man aged 25-40 years in good health.

J is TRBJ2-5 and V is TRBV19; D ambiguous. CDR1 LNHDA and CDR2 SQIVND come from the germline V gene (reference sequence). V was pared by 6 bases and J by 9 bases, with 20 bases between. The CDR3 has 14 residues. CDR3 region: CASSVAQTRMAQYF. CDR3 in DNA: TGTGCCAGTAGCGTTGCGCAAACCCGGATGGCCCAGTACTTC.

This clone was detected only a few times. The chain has TRBV18 and TRBJ2-1; maybe TRBD2 (6 bases). V was cut by 6 bases and J by 3 bases, with 21 bases left in between. The length of the CDR3 is 17 residues. Germline V gene data show CDR1 as KGHSH and CDR2 as LQKENI. The CDR3 is CASSIGRVAGLYNEQFF. CDR3 bases: TGTGCCAGCTCCATCGGACGGGTTGCGGGACTCTACAATGAGCAGTTCTTC.

This chain uses TRBV9 with TRBJ2-3, with 13 bases identical to TRBD2. V lost 5 bases, J lost 6 bases, and 9 bases stayed unmatched. CDR1 is SGDLS, CDR2 YYNGEE, per germline. The length of the CDR3 is 16 residues. The CDR3 DNA is TGTGCCAGCAGTGAGGTACTAGCGGGAGGGGTGGATACGCAGTATTTT. It is translated as CASSEVLAGGVDTQYF.

The chain couples TRBV5-1 to TRBJ2-5; 11 nucleotides agree with TRBD2. V lost 2 bases and J lost 3; bases outside the gene matches: 6. This CDR3 has 16 residues. Germline V gene sequence: CDR1 SGHRS, CDR2 YFSETQ. CDR3 in amino acids: CASSFTSGGEKETQYF. The CDR3 DNA reads as TGCGCCAGCAGCTTTACTAGCGGGGGAGAAAAAGAGACCCAGTACTTC.

V usage is TRBV29-1 and J usage is TRBJ2-5; no reliable D call. The germline V and J ends were trimmed by 4 bases and 2 bases, with 14 bases remaining between them. CDR1 and CDR2 (germline): SQVTM, ANQGSEA. This CDR3 is 14 amino acids long. The CDR3 loop reads CSVVPPGPQETQYF. CDR3 bases: TGCAGCGTTGTCCCGCCGGGCCCTCAAGAGACCCAGTACTTC.

This chain links TRBV6-5 with TRBJ2-6, with D unresolved. CDR3 length: 16 residues. Trimming left V 1 base short and J 2 bases short, with 9 bases between. Germline lookup yields CDR1 MNHEY and CDR2 SVGAGI. CDR3 sequence reads: CASSYFRGPGANVLTF. CDR3 sequence (DNA): TGTGCCAGCAGTTACTTCCGAGGTCCTGGGGCCAACGTCCTGACTTTC.

In this sample, this clone turned up a few times. This rearrangement joins TRBV15 to TRBJ2-1; 9 bases align to TRBD2. Losses at the gene ends were 1 base for V and 5 bases for J; bases not matched to a gene: 9. There are 17 residues in the CDR3. From germline, CDR1 is LNHNV and CDR2 YYDKDF (reference sequence). The CDR3 bases are TGTGCCACCAGCAGAGCGACCCGGGCTAGCGGGAACAATGAGCAGTTCTTC. Amino acids: CATSRATRASGNNEQFF. Combining the CDR3 with reference TRBV15 and TRBJ2-1 gives the whole variable domain DAMVIQNPRYQVTQFGKPVTLSCSQTLNHNVMYWYQQKSSQAPKLLFHYYDKDFNNEADTPDNFQSRRPNTSFCFLDIRSPGLGDTAMYLCATSRATRASGNNEQFFGPGTRLTVL.

A few counts support this clone. The V call is TRBV29-1, the J call TRBJ1-1; D unclear. The CDR3 sequence is 14 residues long. V was trimmed by 4 bases and J by 1 base, leaving 13 bases between them. The germline V gene encodes CDR1 SQVTM and CDR2 ANQGSEA. The CDR3 DNA reads TGCAGCGTTGCGGCCGGACGGACGAACACTGAAGCTTTCTTT. Residues: CSVAAGRTNTEAFF.

This clone was recorded a few times. The genes are TRBV12-5 and TRBJ2-7; D is possibly TRBD2 (5 bases). This CDR3 contains 13 residues. Germline values: CDR1 LGHNT, CDR2 FRNRAP. V gave up 3 bases and J gave up 1 base, with 7 bases separating them. The CDR3 DNA reads TGTGCTAGTGGTTTCGGGGAGTCCTACGAGCAGTACTTC. It encodes CASGFGESYEQYF.

The V call is TRBV5-6, the J call TRBJ2-5, with TRBD2 matching 12 bases. This CDR3 is 16 amino acids long. The V gene's germline CDR1 is SGHDT and CDR2 YYEEEE. The V gene end was trimmed by 5 bases and the J gene end by 2 bases; junction bases not matched to a gene: 7. The CDR3 nucleotides are TGTGCCAGCAGGACGAGGACTAGCGGGAAACAAGAGACCCAGTACTTC. Translated: CASRTRTSGKQETQYF.

The V call is TRBV12-5, the J call TRBJ2-3; D uncertain. V shed 1 base and J shed 5 bases, with 1 base lying between them. The germline CDR1 and CDR2 sequences are LGHNT and FRNRAP. CDR3 length: 11 residues. Written as DNA, the CDR3 is TGTGCTAGTGGTTTGGAAGATACGCAGTATTTT. Its translation is CASGLEDTQYF.

The J gene is TRBJ2-2, the V gene TRBV2; D is perhaps TRBD2 (5 bases). This CDR3 contains 14 residues. CDR1 SNHLY and CDR2 FYNNEI come from the germline V gene. V lost 1 base, J lost 6 bases, and 9 bases lay in between. The CDR3 nucleotides read TGTGCCAGCAGTGAAGTCCTAGCCGCCGGGGAGCTGTTTTTT. This sequence encodes CASSEVLAAGELFF.

The V and J genes are TRBV7-9 and TRBJ1-1; D gene unclear. The CDR3 runs 12 residues. Trimming removed 1 base from V and 8 bases from J, with 8 bases in between. The germline gives CDR1 SEHNR, CDR2 FQNEAQ (reference sequence). CDR3: CASSLGEKEAFF. CDR3 nucleotides: TGTGCCAGCAGCTTAGGAGAGAAGGAAGCTTTCTTT. Based on the CDR3 plus reference TRBV7-9 and TRBJ1-1, the full variable domain is DTGVSQNPRHKITKRGQNVTFRCDPISEHNRLYWYRQTLGQGPEFLTYFQNEAQLEKSRLLSDRFSAERPKGSFSTLEIQRTEQGDSAMYLCASSLGEKEAFFGQGTRLTVV.

The V call is TRBV7-2, the J call TRBJ2-1; 7 nucleotides line up with TRBD2. The CDR3 length is 14 residues. Trimming took 5 bases from V and 15 from J; bases not matched to a gene: 16. Germline CDR1 and CDR2: SGHTA and FQGNSA. CDR3: CASSRRAGRVSRFF. CDR3 bases: TGTGCCAGCAGCCGCCGAGCAGGGAGGGTTTCGCGGTTCTTC.

The rearrangement links TRBV7-2 to TRBJ2-2; 7 bases align to TRBD1. The germline V gene encodes CDR1 SGHTA and CDR2 FQGNSA. The CDR3 length is 15 residues. V was pared by 6 bases and J by 2 bases, with 6 bases of the junction left unmatched. DNA for the CDR3: TGTGCCAGCAGATCAGACAGGGTCAACACCGGGGAGCTGTTTTTT. It yields the protein CASRSDRVNTGELFF.

This clone was recorded a few times. The CDR3 DNA reads TGTGCCTGGAGTAAGGGCCTGGGTCAGACCGGGGAGCTGTTTTTT. Its translation: CAWSKGLGQTGELFF. This chain uses TRBV30 with TRBJ2-2, with D unresolved. The length of the CDR3 is 15 residues. Per germline, CDR1 GTSNPN and CDR2 SVGIG (reference sequence). Deletions cut 2 bases from V and 5 bases from J, with 15 bases between.

In this sample, this clone turned up a few times. CDR3 amino acids: CSVLQGTDDKKLFF. DNA of the CDR3: TGCAGCGTCCTACAGGGGACCGATGATAAAAAACTGTTTTTT. This chain uses TRBV29-1 with TRBJ1-4; 7 positions match TRBD1. V dropped 6 bases and J dropped 9; count of bases not matched to a gene: 13. The V gene's germline CDR1 is SQVTM and CDR2 ANQGSEA. The CDR3 is 14 residues long.

The chain employs TRBV10-3 and TRBJ2-1; unclear D gene. In germline, CDR1 is ENHRY, CDR2 SYGVKD. This CDR3 is 12 amino acids long. This CDR3 is CAGGKLYNEQFF. The CDR3 DNA reads as TGTGCGGGCGGAAAACTATACAATGAGCAGTTCTTC.

The chain employs TRBV6-1 and TRBJ2-1; D is undetermined. The V gene's germline CDR1 is MNHNS and CDR2 SASEGT. The CDR3 length is 15 residues. Trimming took off 4 bases at V and 2 bases at J, with 12 bases between the two ends. CDR3 sequence: CASSVTWGPYNEQFF. The CDR3 bases are TGTGCCAGCAGTGTGACCTGGGGTCCCTACAATGAGCAGTTCTTC.

V and J are TRBV14 and TRBJ2-5; no reliable D call. Between the trimmed V and J ends, which lost 1 base and 5 bases, there was a span of 14 bases. This CDR3 has 15 amino acids. Germline CDR1 is SGHDN and CDR2 is FVKESK. The CDR3 DNA reads as TGTGCCAGCAGCCAAGCCCGAACCAGTGGGGAGACCCAGTACTTC. Amino acids: CASSQARTSGETQYF.

This clone was seen only a few times. The chain couples TRBV7-2 to TRBJ2-7; D perhaps matches TRBD2 (5 bases). From germline, CDR1 is SGHTA and CDR2 FQGNSA. This CDR3 has 13 residues. Deletions cut 2 bases from V and 6 bases from J, with 11 bases between. The CDR3 bases are TGTGCCAGCAGCTTAACGGCAGAGGGCGAGCAGTACTTC. Amino acid sequence: CASSLTAEGEQYF.

CDR3: CASSPEGLSYNEQFF. CDR3 bases: TGTGCCAGCAGTCCTGAGGGCCTTTCCTACAATGAGCAGTTCTTC. This chain uses TRBV11-2 with TRBJ2-1; a weak D match, TRBD2 (5 bases). The V gene's germline CDR1 is SGHAT and CDR2 FQNNGV. The CDR3 runs 15 residues. Trimming stripped 6 bases from V and 1 base from J, with 13 bases between. The full variable domain, completed using reference TRBV11-2 and TRBJ2-1, is EAGVAQSPRYKIIEKRQSVAFWCNPISGHATLYWYQQILGQGPKLLIQFQNNGVVDDSQLPKDRFSAERLKGVDSTLKIQPAKLEDSAVYLCASSPEGLSYNEQFFGPGTRLTVL.

The V and J genes are TRBV4-2 and TRBJ2-1; TRBD2 might be the D (7 bases). With 4 bases removed from V and 2 bases from J, the gap between germline ends came to 15 bases. Germline-derived CDR1 and CDR2 are LGHNA and YNFKEQ. The CDR3 is 16 residues long. CDR3 sequence reads: CASSPQGRGTYNEQFF. CDR3 bases: TGTGCCAGCAGCCCCCAGGGGCGGGGGACCTACAATGAGCAGTTCTTC.

This sequence joins TRBV9 and TRBJ2-1; D might be TRBD2 (5 bases). Trimming took off 0 bases at V and 5 bases at J, with 12 bases between the two ends. The germline V gene has CDR1 SGDLS and CDR2 YYNGEE. The CDR3 has 15 residues. The CDR3 here is CASSVAIAINNEQFF. The CDR3 DNA follows: TGTGCCAGCAGCGTAGCTATAGCGATAAACAATGAGCAGTTCTTC.

This clone showed up just a few times. The chain employs TRBV2 and TRBJ1-6, with unresolved D. CDR3 size: 15 residues. Germline CDR1 reads SNHLY; CDR2 reads FYNNEI. The germline V and J ends were trimmed by 7 bases and 0 bases, with 10 bases remaining between them. CDR3 nucleotides: TGTGCCAGCATAAGTCAGAGCTCCTATAATTCACCCCTCCACTTT. This sequence encodes CASISQSSYNSPLHF.

This clone was found a few times. The V call is TRBV7-9, the J call TRBJ1-1; D unresolved. This CDR3 is 13 amino acids long. Deletions cut 1 base from V and 1 base from J, with 4 bases between. Germline CDR1 is SEHNR and CDR2 is FQNEAQ (reference sequence). CDR3 bases: TGTGCCAGCAGCTTAGTACGGAACACTGAAGCTTTCTTT. Protein: CASSLVRNTEAFF. Complete variable domain (other parts from reference TRBV7-9 and TRBJ1-1): DTGVSQNPRHKITKRGQNVTFRCDPISEHNRLYWYRQTLGQGPEFLTYFQNEAQLEKSRLLSDRFSAERPKGSFSTLEIQRTEQGDSAMYLCASSLVRNTEAFFGQGTRLTVV.

The chain couples TRBV6-5 to TRBJ2-1; D not resolved. The CDR3 covers 12 residues. The germline CDR1 and CDR2 sequences are MNHEY and SVGAGI. Trimming removed 6 bases at V and 6 bases at J, with 9 bases between. The CDR3 region is CASSERSNEQFF. The DNA of the CDR3 is TGTGCCAGCAGCGAAAGGTCCAATGAGCAGTTCTTC.

The rearrangement joins TRBV11-3 to TRBJ2-1, with D perhaps matching TRBD2 (6 bases). There are 15 residues in the CDR3. The germline V gene encodes CDR1 SGHNT and CDR2 YENEEA. V gave up 5 bases and J gave up 0 bases, with 11 bases separating them. CDR3 region: CASSPREPSYNEQFF. Written as DNA, the CDR3 is TGTGCCAGCAGCCCACGGGAGCCCTCCTACAATGAGCAGTTCTTC.